This TCR beta chain was observed in a study of T cell changes during pregnancy in multiple sclerosis. Sequenced by immunoSEQ multiplex PCR; TCRdb stores in-frame clones only, minus some. The profile shows roughly 11,000 clones, about 80% of them singletons. The CDR3 consists of 16 residues. V lost 0 bases to trimming and J lost 4 bases; unmatched junction nucleotides: 8. The germline CDR1 and CDR2 sequences are LGHNA and YSLEER. This sequence joins TRBV4-3 and TRBJ2-7, with TRBD1 identical over 8 bases. The starting material was CD8+ T cells from peripheral blood mononuclear cells, obtained after pregnancy. This clonotype was obtained from a female donor in good health, enrolled as a control in a pregnancy study. CDR3 DNA: TGCGCCAGCAGCCAAGAAACAGGGGGGAACCCATACGAGCAGTACTTC. Amino acid sequence: CASSQETGGNPYEQYF.